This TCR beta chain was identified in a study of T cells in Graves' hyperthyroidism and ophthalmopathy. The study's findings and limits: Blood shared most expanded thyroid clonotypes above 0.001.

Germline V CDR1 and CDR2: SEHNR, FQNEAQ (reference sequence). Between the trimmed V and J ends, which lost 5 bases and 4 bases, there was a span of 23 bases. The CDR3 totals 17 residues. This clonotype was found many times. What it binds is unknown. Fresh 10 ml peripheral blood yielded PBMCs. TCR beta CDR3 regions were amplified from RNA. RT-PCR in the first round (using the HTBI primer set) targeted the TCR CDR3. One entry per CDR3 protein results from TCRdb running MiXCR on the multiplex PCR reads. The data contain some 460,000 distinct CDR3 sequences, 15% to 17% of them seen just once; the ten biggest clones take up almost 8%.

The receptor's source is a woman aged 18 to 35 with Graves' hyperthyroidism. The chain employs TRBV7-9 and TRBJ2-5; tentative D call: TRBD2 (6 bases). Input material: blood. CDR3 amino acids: CASSPRPPGSLGETQYF. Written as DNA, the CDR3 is TGTGCCAGCAGCCCCCGACCCCCCGGGAGCCTGGGAGAGACCCAGTACTTC.